This T cell receptor (beta chain) emerged from a study of blood T cell repertoires in COVID-19. Some clones are missing from TCRdb's copy, which holds only in-frame ones; the method was immunoSEQ multiplex PCR. The table includes 200,000 to 300,000 clones, approximately 86% detected once. This CDR3 region has 12 residues. V was clipped by 7 bases and J by 5 bases, with 9 bases between them. Germline V CDR1 and CDR2: LNHDA, SQIVND (reference sequence). Sequencing input: peripheral blood. The clonotype comes from a woman in her sixties or seventies with active or convalescent COVID-19. The rearrangement uses TRBV19 and TRBJ1-5, with D unresolved. CDR3 in DNA: TGTGCCAGTAACAGTCGCGATCAGCCCCAGCATTTT. Residues: CASNSRDQPQHF.